The 19 T cell receptor beta chains below were found in one sample sequenced in a study of blood T cell repertoires in COVID-19. Only in-frame clones appear in the TCRdb table, and some are missing; sequencing was by immunoSEQ multiplex PCR. The sample contains about 76,000 clones, around 90% of which appear only once. The sequencing sample was made of peripheral blood. The receptors originated from a woman of 80 years or more with active or convalescent COVID-19.

J is TRBJ2-7 and V is TRBV12-3 or TRBV12-4; maybe TRBD2 (5 bases). This CDR3 has 13 amino acids. V lost 8 bases and J lost 12, with 23 bases in between. CDR3 nucleotide sequence: TGTGCCAGCGCCGCGGGTTTTTCTACGAGCACGTACTTC. This gives the protein CASAAGFSTSTYF.

V usage is TRBV4-3 and J usage is TRBJ2-5, with TRBD2 matching 8 bases. The germline V gene encodes CDR1 LGHNA and CDR2 YSLEER. This CDR3 spans 14 amino acids. Trimming took 3 bases from V and 5 from J; bases not matched to a gene: 5. The CDR3 spells CASSHPGLGETQYF. The CDR3 coding sequence is TGCGCCAGCAGCCATCCGGGACTAGGGGAGACCCAGTACTTC.

The V and J genes are TRBV19 and TRBJ2-7; D is undetermined. V was trimmed by 7 bases and J by 5 bases, leaving 15 bases between them. The CDR3 extends over 13 amino acids. The V gene's germline CDR1 is LNHDA and CDR2 SQIVND (reference sequence). The CDR3 DNA sequence: TGTGCCAGTACCCCTAGTTCGGTTAACGAGCAGTACTTC. Amino acids: CASTPSSVNEQYF.

V gene TRBV6-5 combines with J gene TRBJ2-7, with 11 bases aligning to TRBD2. The CDR3 is 14 residues long. The germline gives CDR1 MNHEY, CDR2 SVGAGI. V shed 4 bases and J 2 bases; nucleotides not matched to a gene: 1. The CDR3 loop reads CASSLLAGAYEQYF. The CDR3 DNA follows: TGTGCCAGCAGTTTACTAGCGGGGGCCTACGAGCAGTACTTC.

The chain is built from TRBV4-1 and TRBJ1-6; the D gene is possibly TRBD1 (5 bases). Trimming removed 1 base at V and 12 bases at J, with 10 bases between. Germline-derived CDR1 and CDR2 are MGHRA and YSYEKL. CDR3 length: 13 residues. The CDR3 spells CASSQVTGGPLHF. The CDR3 bases are TGCGCCAGCAGCCAAGTAACGGGGGGACCCCTCCACTTT.

To note about this clone: The junction differs from germline at one of its ends, possibly a read error. The chain carries TRBV7-7 and TRBJ2-1; 9 nucleotides agree with TRBD2. Germline V gives CDR1 SSHAT, CDR2 FNYEAQ (reference sequence). The CDR3 contains 14 residues. The CDR3 sequence is CASSPSGAYNEQFF. The CDR3 DNA follows: TGTGCTAGCAGCCCTAGCGGGGCCTACAATGAGCAGTTCTTC.

The chain links TRBV3-1 (or the pseudogene TRBV3-2) to TRBJ1-2; D is ambiguous. The ends were cut back, 0 bases at V and 5 bases at J, with 13 bases in the middle. The CDR3 runs 15 residues. Germline CDR1 LGHDT, CDR2 YNNKEL (reference sequence). CDR3 protein: CASSQDRGEVYGYTF. The CDR3 DNA reads as TGTGCCAGCAGCCAAGATCGTGGGGAGGTTTATGGCTACACCTTC.

The rearrangement links TRBV27 to TRBJ1-5, with a weak D call TRBD1 (6 bases). The CDR3 runs to 17 residues. Germline CDR1 reads MNHEY; CDR2 reads SMNVEV (reference sequence). Trimming took 5 bases from V and 10 from J, leaving 27 bases between them. CDR3 sequence reads: CASSPSGGPAGGGPQHF. In DNA form, the CDR3 reads TGTGCCAGCAGTCCATCGGGGGGCCCCGCGGGGGGTGGACCCCAGCATTTT.

The rearrangement links TRBV7-9 to TRBJ1-2; D unresolved. The germline V and J ends were trimmed by 5 bases and 8 bases, with 21 bases remaining between them. The V gene's germline CDR1 is SEHNR and CDR2 FQNEAQ (reference sequence). The CDR3 has 15 residues. In DNA form, the CDR3 reads TGTGCCAGCAGCCCTCGGGTGGGAACCCGCGGGGGCTACACCTTC. It encodes CASSPRVGTRGGYTF.

This rearrangement joins TRBV5-4 to TRBJ1-4; D is ambiguous. CDR3 length: 16 residues. V was clipped by 4 bases and J by 7 bases, with 20 bases between them. Germline V gene lookup returns CDR1 SGHNT and CDR2 YYREEE (reference sequence). CDR3 protein: CASSPGVDVRGEKLFF. Here the CDR3 DNA reads TGTGCCAGCAGCCCTGGGGTGGACGTTCGGGGTGAAAAACTGTTTTTT.

The chain joins TRBV2 to TRBJ1-1; D is perhaps TRBD1 (5 bases). The CDR3 is 15 amino acids. The V and J ends lost 4 bases and 4 bases respectively, with 16 bases between them. Germline loops: CDR1 SNHLY, CDR2 FYNNEI. The CDR3 loop is CASSGGRGKGTEAFF. CDR3 in DNA: TGTGCCAGCAGTGGCGGTAGGGGTAAGGGCACTGAAGCTTTCTTT. The full variable domain, completed using reference TRBV2 and TRBJ1-1, is EPEVTQTPSHQVTQMGQEVILRCVPISNHLYFYWYRQILGQKVEFLVSFYNNEISEKSEIFDDQFSVERPDGSNFTLKIRSTKLEDSAMYFCASSGGRGKGTEAFFGQGTRLTVV.

The V and J genes are TRBV6-4 and TRBJ2-7, with TRBD2 identical over 8 bases. In germline, CDR1 is MRHNA, CDR2 SNTAGT. J was trimmed by 4 bases and V by 3 bases; bases with no gene match: 2. The CDR3 loop spans 13 amino acids. DNA of the CDR3: TGTGCCAGCAGTGATCGGGGGGGTTACGAGCAGTACTTC. Its protein product is CASSDRGGYEQYF.

The chain links TRBV5-6 to TRBJ1-5; weak D call: TRBD1 (6 bases). Looked up from germline, CDR1 is SGHDT and CDR2 is YYEEEE. V lost 1 base and J lost 5, with 10 bases in between. The CDR3 is 14 amino acids. The CDR3 here is CASSLRGSHQPQHF. In DNA, the CDR3 is TGTGCCAGCAGCTTGAGGGGGTCCCATCAGCCCCAGCATTTT.

A single count supports this clone. CDR3 amino acids: CAWDSSGNTIYF. The CDR3 coding sequence is TGTGCCTGGGACAGCTCTGGAAACACCATATATTTT. The genes are TRBV30 and TRBJ1-3; D may be TRBD1 (5 bases). In germline, CDR1 is GTSNPN, CDR2 SVGIG (reference sequence). The CDR3 runs to 12 residues. Trimming stripped 5 bases from V and 0 bases from J, with 5 bases between.

The chain carries TRBV6-6 and TRBJ2-7; TRBD2 matches 7 bases. Unmatched junction bases numbered 9, after V lost 4 bases and J lost 3 bases. CDR3 size: 15 residues. Germline CDR1 reads MNHNY; CDR2 reads SVGAGI (reference sequence). The CDR3 DNA reads TGTGCCAGCAGTTTCTTAATGCTAGCGGTCTACGAGCAGTACTTC. This gives the protein CASSFLMLAVYEQYF.

The CDR3 is CASSDRANSPLHF. CDR3 sequence (DNA): TGCGCCAGTTCGGACAGGGCAAATTCACCCCTCCACTTT. This chain connects TRBV10-1 to TRBJ1-6; 8 bases fit TRBD1. The CDR3 contains 13 residues. After removal of 9 bases from V and 7 bases from J, the junction contained 5 bases not matched to a gene. From germline, CDR1 is WNHNN and CDR2 SYGVQD (reference sequence).

This chain joins TRBV19 and TRBJ1-2; TRBD1 aligns across 8 bases. CDR3 length: 15 residues. V trimming: 3 bases; J trimming: 7 bases; junction bases outside the gene matches: 10. The germline gives CDR1 LNHDA, CDR2 SQIVND (reference sequence). The DNA for the CDR3 is TGTGCCAGTAGTATTAACTCCGGGACAGGTAGTGGCTACACCTTC. It codes for CASSINSGTGSGYTF.

V and J are TRBV5-1 and TRBJ1-1; D remains ambiguous. Per the germline V gene, CDR1 is SGHRS and CDR2 is YFSETQ. Between the trimmed V and J ends, which lost 0 bases and 0 bases, there was a span of 9 bases. The CDR3 runs 15 residues. The CDR3 nucleotides are TGCGCCAGCAGCTTGGCTGGAGGGATGAACACTGAAGCTTTCTTT. This codes for CASSLAGGMNTEAFF.

This chain uses TRBV27 with TRBJ2-6; D is undetermined. The germline CDR1 and CDR2 sequences are MNHEY and SMNVEV (reference sequence). The V end lost 6 bases, the J end lost 3 bases, and 6 bases lay between the germline ends. The CDR3 totals 13 residues. The CDR3 nucleotides are TGTGCCAGCAGCCGTCTTGGGGCCAACGTCCTGACTTTC. Amino acid sequence: CASSRLGANVLTF.